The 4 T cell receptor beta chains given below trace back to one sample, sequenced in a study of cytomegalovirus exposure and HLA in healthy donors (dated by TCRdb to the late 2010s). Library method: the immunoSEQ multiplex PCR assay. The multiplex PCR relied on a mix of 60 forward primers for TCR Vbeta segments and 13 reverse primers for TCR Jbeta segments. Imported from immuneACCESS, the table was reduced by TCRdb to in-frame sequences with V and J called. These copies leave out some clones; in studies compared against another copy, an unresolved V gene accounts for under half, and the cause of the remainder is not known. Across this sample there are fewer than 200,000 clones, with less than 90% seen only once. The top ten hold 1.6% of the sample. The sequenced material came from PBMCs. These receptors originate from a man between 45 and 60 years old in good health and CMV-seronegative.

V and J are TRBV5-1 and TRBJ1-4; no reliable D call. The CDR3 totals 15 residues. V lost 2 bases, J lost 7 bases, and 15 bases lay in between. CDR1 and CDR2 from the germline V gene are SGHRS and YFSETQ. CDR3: CASSFSLHGGEKLFF. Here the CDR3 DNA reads TGCGCCAGCAGCTTCTCCCTCCACGGAGGTGAAAAACTGTTTTTT.

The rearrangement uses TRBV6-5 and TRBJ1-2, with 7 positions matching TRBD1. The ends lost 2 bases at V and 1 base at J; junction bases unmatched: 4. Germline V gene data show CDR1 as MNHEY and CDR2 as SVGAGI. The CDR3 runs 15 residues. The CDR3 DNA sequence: TGTGCCAGCAGTTACGGGACAGAAAGTAACTATGGCTACACCTTC. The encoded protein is CASSYGTESNYGYTF.

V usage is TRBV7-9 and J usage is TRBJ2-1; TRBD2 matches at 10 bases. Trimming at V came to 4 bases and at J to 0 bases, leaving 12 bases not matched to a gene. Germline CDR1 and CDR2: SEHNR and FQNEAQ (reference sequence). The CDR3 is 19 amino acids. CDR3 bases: TGTGCCAGCAGCTGGCCGGGGCTAGCGGGGGTCAGCTCCTACAATGAGCAGTTCTTC. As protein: CASSWPGLAGVSSYNEQFF.

CDR3 bases: TGTGCCAGCTCCCAATCTAAGGGGGCGGACTATGGCTACACCTTC. Encoded protein: CASSQSKGADYGYTF. The chain recombines TRBV18 with TRBJ1-2; 7 nucleotides line up with TRBD1. Trimming took 6 bases from V and 3 from J; bases not matched to a gene: 10. The CDR3 sequence is 15 residues long. Germline-derived CDR1 and CDR2 are KGHSH and LQKENI.